The rows below give T cell receptor beta chains drawn from one sample of a study of vaccination effects on CD4 cells after COVID-19. These receptors have no known antigen. Clones were sequenced by immunoSEQ multiplex PCR, and TCRdb holds only the in-frame ones, with some missing. Of roughly 68,000 clones listed, about 69% are singletons. The sample here was CD4+ T cells from PBMCs cultured without peptide, taken before COVID-19 vaccination. Receptor source: a human donor who had a prior SARS-CoV-2 infection. CDR3s include the opening cysteine and the closing phenylalanine or tryptophan. The order of the fields is CDR3 protein, J gene, D gene, V gene. D genes are given only for firm matches.

CDR3 protein: CASSPRTVEAFF
J gene: TRBJ1-1
D gene: NA
V gene: TRBV7-2

CDR3 protein: CATSDWRAPSGEQFF
J gene: TRBJ2-1
D gene: NA
V gene: TRBV24-1

CDR3 protein: CASSFRGQETQYF
J gene: TRBJ2-5
D gene: NA
V gene: TRBV12-3/TRBV12-4

CDR3 protein: CASRLSGSYGYTF
J gene: TRBJ1-2
D gene: NA
V gene: TRBV27

CDR3 protein: CATSDRGGAFSNQPQHF
J gene: TRBJ1-5
D gene: NA
V gene: TRBV24-1

CDR3 protein: CASSRLMSSISTDTQYF
J gene: TRBJ2-3
D gene: NA
V gene: TRBV18

CDR3 protein: CASSSGGGLSYNEQFF
J gene: TRBJ2-1
D gene: TRBD2
V gene: TRBV5-1

CDR3 protein: CASSSTTGNRLQETQYF
J gene: TRBJ2-5
D gene: NA
V gene: TRBV11-2

CDR3 protein: CASSQAATSGIEQYF
J gene: TRBJ2-7
D gene: TRBD2
V gene: TRBV4-1

CDR3 protein: CASSLGLYKETQYF
J gene: TRBJ2-5
D gene: NA
V gene: TRBV7-2

CDR3 protein: CASSSDRGRGNTIYF
J gene: TRBJ1-3
D gene: TRBD1
V gene: TRBV11-3

CDR3 protein: CASSPHTSASYNEQFF
J gene: TRBJ2-1
D gene: TRBD2
V gene: TRBV9

CDR3 protein: CASSLLTTSGNQPQHF
J gene: TRBJ1-5
D gene: NA
V gene: TRBV28

CDR3 protein: CASTSHGTSGRAYEQFF
J gene: TRBJ2-1
D gene: TRBD2
V gene: TRBV19

CDR3 protein: CASSPDEGAPGNTIYF
J gene: TRBJ1-3
D gene: TRBD1
V gene: TRBV5-1

CDR3 protein: CAISSTGFNTEAFF
J gene: TRBJ1-1
D gene: TRBD1
V gene: TRBV10-3

CDR3 protein: CSAQGQGSHEQYF
J gene: TRBJ2-7
D gene: TRBD1
V gene: TRBV29-1

CDR3 protein: CASSPDRGSNQPQHF
J gene: TRBJ1-5
D gene: TRBD1
V gene: TRBV6-5

CDR3 protein: CASSDGGLGSKYF
J gene: TRBJ2-7
D gene: NA
V gene: TRBV2

CDR3 protein: CATSRDSSGGAEETQYF
J gene: TRBJ2-5
D gene: TRBD2
V gene: TRBV15

CDR3 protein: CASSQGVPGGLYNEQFF
J gene: TRBJ2-1
D gene: TRBD2
V gene: TRBV4-3

CDR3 protein: CASSRSGGHLEQYF
J gene: TRBJ2-7
D gene: TRBD2
V gene: TRBV5-4

CDR3 protein: CASTETSGVSGYEQYF
J gene: TRBJ2-7
D gene: TRBD2
V gene: TRBV6-6

CDR3 protein: CASSQFRGGGPSSEQFF
J gene: TRBJ2-1
D gene: TRBD2
V gene: TRBV7-6

CDR3 protein: CASSSQGRDEKLFF
J gene: TRBJ1-4
D gene: TRBD1
V gene: TRBV7-2

CDR3 protein: CAISESRTGVDNQPQHF
J gene: TRBJ1-5
D gene: TRBD1
V gene: TRBV10-3

CDR3 protein: CASSFSGRVVEQYF
J gene: TRBJ2-7
D gene: TRBD2
V gene: TRBV5-4

CDR3 protein: CASSPPSRGYGYTF
J gene: TRBJ1-2
D gene: NA
V gene: TRBV18

CDR3 protein: CASSDSTRGTIFSGSPLHF
J gene: TRBJ1-6
D gene: NA
V gene: TRBV6-4

CDR3 protein: CASSLDVGANVLTF
J gene: TRBJ2-6
D gene: NA
V gene: TRBV7-2

CDR3 protein: CASSHPSGDKSSYNEQFF
J gene: TRBJ2-1
D gene: TRBD2
V gene: TRBV4-2

CDR3 protein: CASHRGPQETQYF
J gene: TRBJ2-5
D gene: TRBD1
V gene: TRBV2

CDR3 protein: CASSQASGATGELFF
J gene: TRBJ2-2
D gene: TRBD2
V gene: TRBV4-3

CDR3 protein: CASRDWTGKSYNEQFF
J gene: TRBJ2-1
D gene: TRBD1
V gene: TRBV7-8

CDR3 protein: CATSDPGQGEGYTF
J gene: TRBJ1-2
D gene: TRBD1
V gene: TRBV24-1

CDR3 protein: CASSPSAGVLGNEQFF
J gene: TRBJ2-1
D gene: TRBD2
V gene: TRBV7-9

CDR3 protein: CATSRPGQMNTEAFF
J gene: TRBJ1-1
D gene: TRBD1
V gene: TRBV15

CDR3 protein: CASSDYPPSQGYYNSPLHF
J gene: TRBJ1-6
D gene: TRBD1
V gene: TRBV2

CDR3 protein: CATSDTGTGSSTDTQYF
J gene: TRBJ2-3
D gene: TRBD1
V gene: TRBV24-1

CDR3 protein: CASSAGLVADEQYF
J gene: TRBJ2-7
D gene: TRBD2
V gene: TRBV5-1

CDR3 protein: CASSLHGTDSTDTQYF
J gene: TRBJ2-3
D gene: NA
V gene: TRBV7-6

CDR3 protein: CASSHNSPLHF
J gene: TRBJ1-6
D gene: NA
V gene: TRBV12-3/TRBV12-4

CDR3 protein: CAWSASGVGGYTF
J gene: TRBJ1-2
D gene: NA
V gene: TRBV30

CDR3 protein: CASRARSVGGGETQYF
J gene: TRBJ2-5
D gene: NA
V gene: TRBV3-1/TRBV3-2